These 23 T cell receptor beta chains share one sample of origin, sequenced in a study of cytomegalovirus exposure and HLA in healthy donors. PCR involved 60 Vbeta and 13 Jbeta primers. The repertoire was sequenced with immunoSEQ multiplex PCR; TCRdb's copy has only in-frame clones and lacks some. Of about 99,000 clones listed, roughly three quarters were seen once; the top ten hold approximately 3.4%. The sequenced sample consisted of PBMCs. These receptors all come from a male donor in good health and CMV-seropositive.

This chain connects TRBV28 to TRBJ1-5; maybe TRBD1 (6 bases). CDR1 is MDHEN, CDR2 SYDVKM, per germline. The CDR3 runs to 15 residues. The V end lost 6 bases, the J end lost 3 bases, and 15 bases lay between the germline ends. For the CDR3, the DNA is TGTGCCAGCAGACGTTCGACAGGACACAATCAGCCCCAGCATTTT. Its protein is CASRRSTGHNQPQHF.

The chain links TRBV6-5 to TRBJ1-1, with D unclear. The CDR3 is 14 residues long. Germline V lookup: CDR1 MNHEY, CDR2 SVGAGI. V was cut by 0 bases and J by 6 bases, with 11 bases left in between. CDR3 nucleotides: TGTGCCAGCAGTTACTCGACGGGAAGTGCTGAAGCTTTCTTT. Translating gives CASSYSTGSAEAFF.

The rearrangement uses TRBV15 and TRBJ1-3; D is uncertain. Germline CDR1 LNHNV, CDR2 YYDKDF (reference sequence). V was pared by 0 bases and J by 0 bases, with 9 bases between. This CDR3 is 16 amino acids long. The DNA of the CDR3 is TGTGCCACCAGCAGAGATCTCGGGAGCTCTGGAAACACCATATATTTT. This gives the protein CATSRDLGSSGNTIYF.

To note about this clone: At one boundary the junction diverges from the germline segment, which might be a read error. In DNA form, the CDR3 reads TGTGCTAGCAGCACGACAGGGATTAAAGAGACCCAGTACTTC. This gives the protein CASSTTGIKETQYF. V gene TRBV7-7 combines with J gene TRBJ2-5; 7 bases align to TRBD1. Per germline, CDR1 SSHAT and CDR2 FNYEAQ (reference sequence). The CDR3 is 14 residues long.

This chain connects TRBV4-2 to TRBJ1-5, with D possibly matching TRBD1 (6 bases). V lost 0 bases to trimming and J lost 4 bases, with 10 bases between them. Germline V gene sequence: CDR1 LGHNA, CDR2 YNFKEQ. The CDR3 consists of 15 residues. Here the CDR3 reads CASSQDPQGNQPQHF. The CDR3 coding sequence is TGTGCCAGCAGCCAAGATCCTCAGGGGAATCAGCCCCAGCATTTT.

The J gene is TRBJ2-7, the V gene TRBV7-2; D perhaps matches TRBD2 (6 bases). The CDR3 consists of 14 residues. Trimming shortened V by 1 base and J by 3 bases, and 10 bases separated the two germline ends. The germline V gene encodes CDR1 SGHTA and CDR2 FQGNSA. CDR3 DNA sequence: TGTGCCAGCAGCTTAGAAGGGACTTACTACGAGCAGTACTTC. Translated, it gives CASSLEGTYYEQYF.

This chain uses TRBV30 with TRBJ2-2; TRBD2 matches at 10 bases. J lost 8 bases, V lost 2 bases, and 8 bases had no gene match. Germline V gives CDR1 GTSNPN, CDR2 SVGIG (reference sequence). CDR3 size: 15 residues. DNA for the CDR3: TGTGCCTGGAGTCCACTAGCGGGGCTCACTGGGGAGCTGTTTTTT. As protein: CAWSPLAGLTGELFF.

V usage is TRBV29-1 and J usage is TRBJ1-1, with D possibly matching TRBD1 (6 bases). Looked up from germline, CDR1 is SQVTM and CDR2 is ANQGSEA. This CDR3 has 14 residues. Trimming took off 7 bases at V and 3 bases at J, with 18 bases between the two ends. CDR3 nucleotide sequence: TGCAGCGGAATCCGGGACAACGCTTACACTGAAGCTTTCTTT. It encodes CSGIRDNAYTEAFF.

The chain has TRBV2 and TRBJ2-1; perhaps TRBD2 as D (7 bases). V was clipped by 5 bases and J by 4 bases, with 15 bases between them. Germline V gives CDR1 SNHLY, CDR2 FYNNEI. The CDR3 contains 15 residues. CDR3 loop: CASSSGGAQYNEQFF. As DNA, the CDR3 is TGTGCCAGCAGTAGTGGGGGGGCCCAGTACAATGAGCAGTTCTTC. Based on the CDR3 plus reference TRBV2 and TRBJ2-1, the full variable domain is EPEVTQTPSHQVTQMGQEVILRCVPISNHLYFYWYRQILGQKVEFLVSFYNNEISEKSEIFDDQFSVERPDGSNFTLKIRSTKLEDSAMYFCASSSGGAQYNEQFFGPGTRLTVL.

The CDR3 region is CASREIQPQHF. Written as DNA, the CDR3 is TGCGCCAGCAGGGAGATTCAGCCCCAGCATTTT. V usage is TRBV5-1 and J usage is TRBJ1-5; D gene ambiguous. Germline CDR1 and CDR2: SGHRS and YFSETQ. The CDR3 sequence is 11 residues long. With 5 bases removed from V and 6 bases from J, the gap between germline ends came to 6 bases.

The chain combines TRBV27 with TRBJ2-1, with a weak D call TRBD1 (6 bases). Per germline, CDR1 MNHEY and CDR2 SMNVEV (reference sequence). This CDR3 comprises 15 residues. Trimming cost V 6 bases and J 4 bases, with 16 bases left between them. The CDR3 coding sequence is TGTGCCAGCAGACCTAGGGGGTTTGGGTACAATGAGCAGTTCTTC. Amino acids: CASRPRGFGYNEQFF.

This clone has more than one count but fewer than ten. The chain couples TRBV5-5 to TRBJ1-4; 7 bases map to TRBD1. V shed 0 bases and J 8 bases; nucleotides not matched to a gene: 13. From germline, CDR1 is SGHKS and CDR2 YYEKEE (reference sequence). The CDR3 is 17 residues long. CDR3 coding DNA: TGTGCCAGCAGCTTGGGCTCCACGGACAGGAGAGGAGAAAAACTGTTTTTT. Translated, it gives CASSLGSTDRRGEKLFF.

The chain has TRBV7-9 and TRBJ1-1; no reliable D call. The CDR3 totals 14 residues. V was cut by 1 base and J by 5 bases, with 11 bases left in between. Germline V CDR1 and CDR2: SEHNR, FQNEAQ (reference sequence). The CDR3 sequence is CASSLGLAGTEAFF. The DNA for the CDR3 is TGTGCCAGCAGCTTAGGGCTGGCGGGGACTGAAGCTTTCTTT. The full variable domain, rest sourced from reference TRBV7-9 and TRBJ1-1, is DTGVSQNPRHKITKRGQNVTFRCDPISEHNRLYWYRQTLGQGPEFLTYFQNEAQLEKSRLLSDRFSAERPKGSFSTLEIQRTEQGDSAMYLCASSLGLAGTEAFFGQGTRLTVV.

This sequence joins TRBV18 and TRBJ1-4, with a weak D call TRBD1 (6 bases). This CDR3 comprises 14 residues. The germline V and J ends were trimmed by 3 bases and 5 bases, with 10 bases remaining between them. Looked up from germline, CDR1 is KGHSH and CDR2 is LQKENI. The CDR3 DNA sequence: TGTGCCAGCTCACCGGCAGGGGCGAATGAAAAACTGTTTTTT. This codes for CASSPAGANEKLFF.

This chain uses TRBV18 with TRBJ1-6, with 11 bases lining up with TRBD1. The CDR3 totals 15 residues. J gave up 7 bases and V 4 bases, and 3 bases lay outside the gene matches. CDR1 and CDR2 (germline): KGHSH, LQKENI. CDR3 DNA: TGTGCCAGCTCACTAGGACAGGGGGCAAATTCACCCCTCCACTTT. Residues: CASSLGQGANSPLHF.

This chain links TRBV5-6 with TRBJ1-1; D is unclear. The CDR3 covers 15 residues. The V end was cut by 0 bases, the J end by 0 bases, with 9 bases between. The V gene's germline CDR1 is SGHDT and CDR2 YYEEEE. For the CDR3, the DNA is TGTGCCAGCAGCTTGGGTATGTCTATGAACACTGAAGCTTTCTTT. This translates into CASSLGMSMNTEAFF.

The chain combines TRBV2 with TRBJ1-5; tentatively, D is TRBD1 (5 bases). Trimming pared 6 bases from V and 2 bases from J, leaving 11 bases between. The germline V gene encodes CDR1 SNHLY and CDR2 FYNNEI. This CDR3 region has 14 residues. CDR3 region: CASRYRGGNQPQHF. CDR3 DNA: TGTGCCAGCAGGTACCGGGGGGGCAATCAGCCCCAGCATTTT.

The gene calls are TRBV5-1 and TRBJ2-2, with D possibly matching TRBD1 (6 bases). Germline CDR1 and CDR2: SGHRS and YFSETQ. The CDR3 has 15 residues. V lost 5 bases and J lost 0, with 11 bases in between. CDR3: CASRTGNANTGELFF. The CDR3 DNA sequence: TGCGCCAGCAGGACAGGAAACGCGAACACCGGGGAGCTGTTTTTT. Complete variable domain (other parts from reference TRBV5-1 and TRBJ2-2): KAGVTQTPRYLIKTRGQQVTLSCSPISGHRSVSWYQQTPGQGLQFLFEYFSETQRNKGNFPGRFSGRQFSNSRSEMNVSTLELGDSALYLCASRTGNANTGELFFGEGSRLTVL.

The rearrangement uses TRBV20-1 and TRBJ1-2, with 9 bases lining up with TRBD1. V was pared by 6 bases and J by 8 bases, with 4 bases of the junction left unmatched. The germline V gene encodes CDR1 DFQATT and CDR2 SNEGSKA (reference sequence). CDR3 length: 11 residues. In nucleotides, the CDR3 is TGCAGTGCCAGGACAGGGGCCGGCTACACCTTC. Translation gives CSARTGAGYTF.

The chain recombines TRBV6-5 with TRBJ2-5, with 7 bases identical to TRBD2. CDR3 length equals 15 residues. CDR1 and CDR2 (germline): MNHEY, SVGAGI. The junction had 6 bases not matched to a gene; V was cut back by 0 bases and J by 5 bases. The CDR3 region is CASSYSAGDGETQYF. CDR3 DNA sequence: TGTGCCAGCAGTTACTCTGCGGGGGACGGGGAGACCCAGTACTTC.

The chain is built from TRBV4-3 and TRBJ2-1; D may be TRBD2 (5 bases). CDR1 is LGHNA, CDR2 YSLEER, per germline. With 1 base removed from V and 2 bases from J, the gap between germline ends came to 18 bases. CDR3 length: 18 residues. This CDR3 reads CASSQVADVRLTYNEQFF. CDR3 nucleotides: TGCGCCAGCAGCCAAGTCGCCGATGTGAGACTAACCTACAATGAGCAGTTCTTC.

This clone was detected only a few times. The rearrangement links TRBV5-1 to TRBJ2-3; TRBD2 matches 13 bases. The CDR3 has 14 residues. With V trimmed by 3 bases and J by 6 bases, 1 base remained unmatched. The germline CDR1 and CDR2 sequences are SGHRS and YFSETQ. CDR3: CASSSGLAGDTQYF. Written as DNA, the CDR3 is TGCGCCAGCAGCTCGGGACTAGCGGGGGATACGCAGTATTTT.

This sequence joins TRBV11-2 and TRBJ1-2, with 7 bases that match TRBD1. Trimming cost V 3 bases and J 2 bases; bases outside gene matches: 0. Germline-derived CDR1 and CDR2 are SGHAT and FQNNGV. This CDR3 comprises 13 residues. CDR3 bases: TGTGCCAGCAGCTTGGGACAGAACTATGGCTACACCTTC. Its protein is CASSLGQNYGYTF.